The 18 T cell receptor beta chains reported below all come from one sample, sequenced in a study of tumor-infiltrating lymphocytes in primary liver carcinoma. Synthesis of TCR beta cDNA was carried out from approximately 500 ng total RNA with a constant-region primer. ARM-PCR, slightly modified, supplied the TCR beta libraries through three nested multiplex PCR rounds. The first two PCR rounds used TRBV1-TRBV30 forward primers with a C-beta reverse primer, around 10 cycles each. TCRdb used MiXCR to reprocess the multiplex PCR reads, holding one entry per CDR3 protein. The sample carries 310,000 or so distinct CDR3 sequences, 45% to 70% recorded once. Unsorted whole blood yielded blood RNA, and germline DNA was extracted as well. Source material: peripheral blood. Source of these receptors: a woman in her twenties or thirties with primary liver carcinoma and hepatitis B virus infection.

With regard to this clonotype: A clone one base away is much larger, so this may be a read error. The CDR3 here is CSVEEMGANTQYF. In DNA, the CDR3 is TGCAGCGTCGAAGAGATGGGCGCAAATACGCAGTATTTT. The chain links TRBV29-1 to TRBJ2-3; the D is unclear. The germline CDR1 and CDR2 sequences are SQVTM and ANQGSEA. This CDR3 has 13 residues.

This clonotype was picked up many times. V usage is TRBV11-1 and J usage is TRBJ1-5; D remains unclear. Germline loops: CDR1 SGHAT, CDR2 FQDESV (reference sequence). CDR3 length equals 13 residues. Trimming left V 1 base short and J 1 base short, with 2 bases between. As DNA, the CDR3 is TGTGCCAGCAGCTTAGAGAGCAATCAGCCCCAGCATTTT. Translating gives CASSLESNQPQHF.

The J gene is TRBJ1-1, the V gene TRBV11-1; TRBD1 is a possible D gene (6 bases). Germline V gives CDR1 SGHAT, CDR2 FQDESV (reference sequence). The CDR3 consists of 13 residues. Trimming took 9 bases from V and 8 from J, leaving 19 bases between them. CDR3 in DNA: TGTGCCAGTAGTTACAGGGACGGGGGCGAAGCTTTCTTT. Protein product: CASSYRDGGEAFF.

This clonotype came up many times. The CDR3 region has the DNA TGTGCCAGCAGTTACGTTAGGGATGGGAGCTCAAAGGAGCAGTTCTTC. Its translation is CASSYVRDGSSKEQFF. This rearrangement joins TRBV6-5 to TRBJ2-1; tentatively, D is TRBD2 (5 bases). This CDR3 spans 16 amino acids. Germline values: CDR1 MNHEY, CDR2 SVGAGI. V was pared by 2 bases and J by 10 bases, with 21 bases between.

Concerning this clonotype: This may be a read error: a much more frequent sequence differs by one nucleotide. The V gene is TRBV6-6, the J gene TRBJ1-2; D is unresolved. The V and J ends lost 5 bases and 1 base respectively, with 23 bases between them. Germline V CDR1 and CDR2: MNHNY, SVGAGI (reference sequence). CDR3 length equals 18 residues. As DNA, the CDR3 is TGTGCCAGCAGTGAAGCTTCCCCCTGGGTCAGACTTAACTATGGCTACACCTTC. Its translation is CASSEASPWVRLNYGYTF.

With regard to this clonotype: One end of the junction is discordant with germline, which a read error may explain. The chain links TRBV11-2 to TRBJ2-3; no definite D call. This CDR3 comprises 17 residues. Germline-derived CDR1 and CDR2 are SGHAT and FQNNGV. The CDR3, as DNA: TGTGTCAGCAGCCCAGGCGGTTCAGGCAGATACACAGATACGCAGTATTTT. Translating gives CVSSPGGSGRYTDTQYF.

To note about this clonotype: One end of the junction is discordant with germline, which a read error may explain. The chain uses TRBV11-2 and TRBJ2-2; 8 nucleotides match TRBD2. Germline-derived CDR1 and CDR2 are SGHAT and FQNNGV. CDR3 length equals 16 residues. As DNA, the CDR3 is TGTACCAGCAGCTTTACAGCGGGAGTTAGGACCGGGGAACTGTTTTTT. Translation: CTSSFTAGVRTGELFF.

The genes are TRBV20-1 and TRBJ2-1; D remains unclear. V lost 3 bases and J 8 bases, leaving 8 bases between the germline ends. This CDR3 is built from 11 residues. CDR1 DFQATT and CDR2 SNEGSKA come from the germline V gene (reference sequence). The CDR3 DNA reads TGCAGTGCTAGGCTTGGGGATGAGCAGTTCTTC. Residues: CSARLGDEQFF.

Of note for this clonotype: This clone may be a read error of a much larger clone one base away. This chain connects TRBV6-6 to TRBJ1-5; TRBD1 might be the D (5 bases). The V gene's germline CDR1 is MNHNY and CDR2 SVGAGI (reference sequence). Trimming left V 5 bases short and J 1 base short, with 18 bases between. This CDR3 is built from 17 residues. This chain's CDR3 is CASSPPGGNGSNQPQHF. CDR3 sequence (DNA): TGTGCCAGCAGTCCCCCGGGGGGAAATGGCAGCAATCAGCCCCAGCATTTT.

This clonotype was picked up many times. The V gene is TRBV6-2 or TRBV6-3, the J gene TRBJ1-5; no clear D gene. The CDR3 has 12 amino acids. Germline assignment: CDR1 MNHEY and CDR2 SVGEGT. Trimming shortened V by 8 bases and J by 3 bases, and 8 bases separated the two germline ends. The CDR3 region is CASATLNQPQHF. CDR3 in DNA: TGTGCCAGCGCGACTCTCAATCAGCCCCAGCATTTT.

In the case of this clonotype: An end of the junction differs from the germline gene, which may be a read error. The chain couples TRBV4-2 to TRBJ1-6; D not resolved. Germline loops: CDR1 LGHNA, CDR2 YNFKEQ. The CDR3 is 14 amino acids. The CDR3 is CASGQGVANSPLHF. The CDR3 nucleotides read TGTGCCAGCGGCCAAGGAGTAGCGAATTCACCACTCCACTTT.

J is TRBJ2-5 and V is TRBV6-5; either TRBD1 or TRBD2 may fit D (5 bases each). The germline V gene encodes CDR1 MNHEY and CDR2 SVGAGI. With 7 bases removed from V and 0 bases from J, the gap between germline ends came to 15 bases. The CDR3 extends over 15 amino acids. The CDR3 here is CASTPWGNDQETQYF. CDR3 nucleotides: TGTGCCAGCACCCCATGGGGGAACGACCAAGAGACCCAGTACTTC.

This clonotype was counted between two and nine times. The J gene is TRBJ1-1, the V gene TRBV10-3; 7 bases match TRBD1. V lost 11 bases and J lost 2; bases outside the gene matches: 5. The CDR3 spans 12 residues. The germline gives CDR1 ENHRY, CDR2 SYGVKD. CDR3 loop: CAVGGLNTEAFF. The CDR3 region has the DNA TGTGCCGTAGGGGGCTTAAACACTGAAGCTTTCTTT.

Concerning this clonotype: This may arise from a read error, as a much more abundant clone is one base away. The V gene is TRBV5-6, the J gene TRBJ2-1; no firm D call. Germline values: CDR1 SGHDT, CDR2 YYEEEE. CDR3 size: 12 residues. V dropped 4 bases and J dropped 7 bases, with 9 bases sitting between them. CDR3 coding DNA: TGTGCCAGCAGCCCTTTCGATAATGAGCAGTTCTTC. This translates into CASSPFDNEQFF.

This rearrangement joins TRBV7-9 to TRBJ2-5; D gene uncertain. CDR1 and CDR2 from the germline V gene are SEHNR and FQNEAQ (reference sequence). Trimming shortened V by 4 bases and J by 1 base, and 7 bases separated the two germline ends. CDR3 size: 13 residues. The CDR3: CASSSWIQETQYF. Written as DNA, the CDR3 is TGTGCCAGCAGCTCCTGGATCCAAGAGACCCAGTACTTC.

This clonotype is a singleton in its sample. The chain uses TRBV7-9 and TRBJ2-1; TRBD2 might be the D (5 bases). Germline V gene lookup returns CDR1 SEHNR and CDR2 FQNEAQ (reference sequence). V lost 5 bases and J lost 4, with 15 bases in between. CDR3 size: 15 residues. For the CDR3, the DNA is TGTGCCAGCAGCCGTAAACTAGTCATGTACAATGAGCAGTTCTTC. Its translation is CASSRKLVMYNEQFF.

This clonotype was counted at least ten times. The gene calls are TRBV7-8 and TRBJ2-4, with 10 nucleotides matching TRBD2. Germline CDR1 reads SGHVS; CDR2 reads FQNEAQ. This CDR3 region has 14 residues. V lost 3 bases, J lost 4 bases, and 0 bases stayed unmatched. The CDR3 nucleotides are TGTGCCAGCAGCTTTAGCGGGAGGAAAAACATTCAGTACTTC. As protein: CASSFSGRKNIQYF.

In regard to this clonotype: As the CDR3 is not closed by the conserved phenylalanine or tryptophan, this likely results from a read error. V and J are TRBV6-1 and TRBJ1-2; 7 nucleotides align to TRBD1. The germline V gene encodes CDR1 MNHNS and CDR2 SASEGT. After removal of 4 bases from V and 0 bases from J, the junction contained 5 bases not matched to a gene. This CDR3 is 15 amino acids long. CDR3 DNA: TGTGCCAGCAGTGGTGGACAGGACCCTAACTATGGCTACACCTCC. Protein product: CASSGGQDPNYGYTS.